This entry concerns a single TCR beta chain. Its antigen remains unidentified. The data are from a study of cytomegalovirus exposure and HLA in healthy donors. For the study at large: Prior work identified around 100 million unique TCR beta sequences in roughly 180 million T cells.

This CDR3 has 15 amino acids. J was trimmed by 4 bases and V by 0 bases; bases with no gene match: 4. Germline lookup yields CDR1 MNHEY and CDR2 SVGAGI. Points from the study as a whole: The study labeled about 160 TCR beta chains cytomegalovirus-associated. Most sequenced TCRs were rare (though some public TCRs occurred in many donors). Productive status was seen about 87% or about 30% of the time for most TCR beta V segments in an earlier analysis.

The study ran its PCR with 60 Vbeta and 13 Jbeta primers. Assay: immunoSEQ multiplex PCR; the TCRdb copy retains only in-frame clones and omits some. The data hold some 59,000 clones, with approximately 81% observed a single time. The sample consisted of PBMCs. This TCR came from a woman aged 18-29 years in good health and CMV-seronegative. J is TRBJ1-2 and V is TRBV6-5; 8 bases line up with TRBD1. The DNA of the CDR3 is TGTGCCAGCAGTTACTCCGTGGACAGGGCCTATGGCTACACCTTC. This sequence encodes CASSYSVDRAYGYTF.